The 30 T cell receptor beta chains listed next were all sequenced from one sample in a study of T cell clones after liver transplantation. The table came from immunoSEQ multiplex PCR; TCRdb's copy has only in-frame clones and leaves some out. The sample holds approximately 50,000 clones, more than 65% seen once. The input for sequencing was CD4+ T cells from blood, taken approximately 54 months after liver transplant. The receptors originated from a human patient who received a liver transplant. Some T cells may be supplied by the graft donor.

The V and J genes are TRBV11-2 and TRBJ2-7; TRBD1 aligns across 12 bases. Germline assignment: CDR1 SGHAT and CDR2 FQNNGV. With 7 bases clipped from V and 5 bases from J, the junction kept 6 bases outside the gene matches. The CDR3 runs to 14 residues. CDR3 nucleotide sequence: TGTGCCAGCAACTCGGGGACAGGGGGCAACGAGCAGTACTTC. Protein: CASNSGTGGNEQYF.

This chain links TRBV28 with TRBJ1-6; D unclear. The germline CDR1 and CDR2 sequences are MDHEN and SYDVKM. Between the trimmed V and J ends, which lost 3 bases and 0 bases, there was a span of 9 bases. The CDR3 loop spans 16 amino acids. The CDR3 region is CASSFEQSSYNSPLHF. Here the CDR3 DNA reads TGTGCCAGCAGTTTTGAACAGAGCTCCTATAATTCACCCCTCCACTTT. The full variable domain, rest sourced from reference TRBV28 and TRBJ1-6, is DVKVTQSSRYLVKRTGEKVFLECVQDMDHENMFWYRQDPGLGLRLIYFSYDVKMKEKGDIPEGYSVSREKKERFSLILESASTNQTSMYLCASSFEQSSYNSPLHFGNGTRLTVT.

The chain uses TRBV18 and TRBJ1-5, with D possibly being TRBD1 (5 bases). Germline V lookup: CDR1 KGHSH, CDR2 LQKENI. Trimming shortened V by 6 bases and J by 1 base, and 13 bases separated the two germline ends. The CDR3 runs 15 residues. CDR3 nucleotide sequence: TGTGCCAGCTCCCCGCAGGGTGGCAGCAATCAGCCCCAGCATTTT. Its protein is CASSPQGGSNQPQHF. Combining the CDR3 with reference TRBV18 and TRBJ1-5 gives the whole variable domain NAGVMQNPRHLVRRRGQEARLRCSPMKGHSHVYWYRQLPEEGLKFMVYLQKENIIDESGMPKERFSAEFPKEGPSILRIQQVVRGDSAAYFCASSPQGGSNQPQHFGDGTRLSIL.

The V call is TRBV18, the J call TRBJ1-5; no definite D call. Germline CDR1 reads KGHSH; CDR2 reads LQKENI. V shed 1 base and J shed 4 bases, with 5 bases lying between them. The CDR3 runs 13 residues. The CDR3 protein is CASSPQENQPQHF. The DNA of the CDR3 is TGTGCCAGCTCACCACAGGAAAATCAGCCCCAGCATTTT.

The chain carries TRBV9 and TRBJ1-2; D possibly corresponds to TRBD1 (5 bases). The CDR3 has 12 amino acids. The germline V gene encodes CDR1 SGDLS and CDR2 YYNGEE. Trimming shortened V by 0 bases and J by 8 bases, and 8 bases separated the two germline ends. The CDR3 nucleotides read TGTGCCAGCAGCGTAGACAGGCACGGCTACACCTTC. This translates into CASSVDRHGYTF.

V is TRBV7-2 and J is TRBJ2-5, with 8 positions matching TRBD2. Per germline, CDR1 SGHTA and CDR2 FQGNSA. CDR3 length: 16 residues. J was trimmed by 8 bases and V by 5 bases; bases with no gene match: 16. CDR3 in DNA: TGTGCCAGCAGCCGGGGGGGTAGCGGCTTCCAAGGAACCCAGTACTTC. Its protein product is CASSRGGSGFQGTQYF. Complete variable domain (other parts from reference TRBV7-2 and TRBJ2-5): GAGVSQSPSNKVTEKGKDVELRCDPISGHTALYWYRQSLGQGLEFLIYFQGNSAPDKSGLPSDRFSAERTGGSVSTLTIQRTQQEDSAVYLCASSRGGSGFQGTQYFGPGTRLLVL.

This sequence joins TRBV4-2 and TRBJ1-4; 8 nucleotides agree with TRBD1. With V trimmed by 6 bases and J by 8 bases, 11 bases remained unmatched. In germline, CDR1 is LGHNA, CDR2 YNFKEQ. This CDR3 is built from 15 residues. DNA of the CDR3: TGTGCCAGCAGTCTATCGACAGGGGTAAAGGAAAAACTGTTTTTT. Encoded protein: CASSLSTGVKEKLFF.

The chain uses TRBV7-2 and TRBJ2-7; D assignment may be TRBD1 or TRBD2 (7 bases each). The V and J ends lost 7 bases and 4 bases respectively, with 17 bases between them. The CDR3 extends over 14 amino acids. Germline values: CDR1 SGHTA, CDR2 FQGNSA. The CDR3 here is CASTPRGGGYEQYF. CDR3 coding DNA: TGTGCCAGCACCCCCAGGGGGGGCGGGTACGAGCAGTACTTC.

The J gene is TRBJ1-5, the V gene TRBV19, with D perhaps matching TRBD1 (5 bases). The CDR3 loop spans 15 amino acids. Germline CDR1 LNHDA, CDR2 SQIVND (reference sequence). V was pared by 7 bases and J by 4 bases, with 17 bases between. Here the CDR3 DNA reads TGTGCCAGTACCCTCCGGGCAGGGCAGAATCAGCCCCAGCATTTT. Protein sequence: CASTLRAGQNQPQHF.

The chain couples TRBV28 to TRBJ1-1; D is undetermined. Trimming pared 1 base from V and 10 bases from J, leaving 7 bases between. The germline gives CDR1 MDHEN, CDR2 SYDVKM. The CDR3 totals 11 residues. The CDR3 sequence: CASSLSAGAFF. Written as DNA, the CDR3 is TGTGCCAGCAGTTTATCTGCAGGAGCTTTCTTT.

The genes are TRBV7-2 and TRBJ1-1; perhaps TRBD1 as D (6 bases). V shed 5 bases and J shed 3 bases, with 22 bases lying between them. Per germline, CDR1 SGHTA and CDR2 FQGNSA. This CDR3 region has 17 residues. CDR3 protein: CASSPRSLTGRDTEAFF. The CDR3 region has the DNA TGTGCCAGCAGCCCGAGGTCCCTGACAGGTCGGGACACTGAAGCTTTCTTT.

V is TRBV2 and J is TRBJ2-5, with D possibly matching TRBD1 (5 bases). CDR1 is SNHLY, CDR2 FYNNEI, per germline. Trimming removed 6 bases at V and 5 bases at J, with 13 bases between. This CDR3 spans 13 amino acids. The CDR3 bases are TGTGCCAGCAGAGCTGACAGCGAGGAGACCCAGTACTTC. Translating it yields CASRADSEETQYF.

This chain uses TRBV7-3 with TRBJ2-5; 10 nucleotides agree with TRBD2. Trimming cost V 2 bases and J 4 bases; bases outside gene matches: 16. Germline values: CDR1 SGHTA, CDR2 FQGTGA. The CDR3 covers 19 residues. The CDR3 loop reads CASSLGVAGGLRERETQYF. CDR3 DNA: TGTGCCAGCAGCTTAGGGGTAGCGGGGGGCCTACGAGAACGAGAGACCCAGTACTTC.

The genes are TRBV10-1 and TRBJ2-7, with 7 bases fitting TRBD2. V lost 3 bases, J lost 2 bases, and 7 bases stayed unmatched. This CDR3 contains 15 residues. In germline, CDR1 is WNHNN, CDR2 SYGVQD (reference sequence). The CDR3 here is CASSDSGRSPYEQYF. The DNA of the CDR3 is TGCGCCAGCAGTGACTCCGGGAGGTCCCCCTACGAGCAGTACTTC.

The chain employs TRBV30 and TRBJ2-1; possibly TRBD2 for D (7 bases). Germline V gene lookup returns CDR1 GTSNPN and CDR2 SVGIG (reference sequence). Trimming removed 0 bases from V and 12 bases from J, with 12 bases in between. This CDR3 is built from 12 residues. CDR3 bases: TGTGCCTGGAGTGTAGGGGGGGGTAGGCAGTTCTTC. Amino acid sequence: CAWSVGGGRQFF.

The rearrangement uses TRBV27 and TRBJ2-2, with 8 bases identical to TRBD1. The CDR3 is made up of 16 amino acids. Germline V gives CDR1 MNHEY, CDR2 SMNVEV (reference sequence). The J segment lost 6 bases and the V segment lost 5 bases, leaving 11 bases of the junction unmatched. CDR3 residues: CASSAAVTGDPGELFF. DNA for the CDR3: TGTGCCAGCAGTGCCGCGGTGACAGGGGACCCCGGGGAGCTGTTTTTT.

This clone has a single count. The chain uses TRBV27 and TRBJ2-1; D is uncertain. Germline V gene data show CDR1 as MNHEY and CDR2 as SMNVEV (reference sequence). V lost 0 bases and J 4 bases, leaving 13 bases between the germline ends. This CDR3 contains 16 residues. The CDR3 DNA reads as TGTGCCAGCAGTTTATCTTCAGGTGCTACTTACAATGAGCAGTTCTTC. Amino acids: CASSLSSGATYNEQFF.

The chain uses TRBV7-2 and TRBJ2-7, with 8 bases identical to TRBD1. J gave up 6 bases and V 0 bases, and 1 base lay outside the gene matches. CDR1 and CDR2 from the germline V gene are SGHTA and FQGNSA. There are 13 residues in the CDR3. CDR3 in DNA: TGTGCCAGCAGCTTAGCCACAGGGGGCGAGCAGTACTTC. This encodes CASSLATGGEQYF.

This clone occurred a few times. This chain links TRBV4-1 with TRBJ1-5; D ambiguous. This CDR3 has 18 residues. The germline V and J ends were trimmed by 0 bases and 0 bases, with 15 bases remaining between them. Germline CDR1 and CDR2: MGHRA and YSYEKL. CDR3 sequence: CASSQDHDRRNSNQPQHF. CDR3 bases: TGCGCCAGCAGCCAAGATCATGATCGGAGAAATAGCAATCAGCCCCAGCATTTT.

As for this clone: Other DNA sequences of this sample code for an identical CDR3. This chain links TRBV7-9 with TRBJ2-7, with a possible D match to TRBD1 (5 bases). V was shortened by 4 bases and J by 3 bases, with 7 bases between the two germline ends. This CDR3 has 12 amino acids. CDR1 is SEHNR, CDR2 FQNEAQ, per germline (reference sequence). The CDR3 region has the DNA TGTGCCAGCAGCTCTCAGGGCTACGAGCAGTACTTC. Its protein product is CASSSQGYEQYF. The complete variable domain, with remaining parts taken from reference TRBV7-9 and TRBJ2-7, reads DTGVSQNPRHKITKRGQNVTFRCDPISEHNRLYWYRQTLGQGPEFLTYFQNEAQLEKSRLLSDRFSAERPKGSFSTLEIQRTEQGDSAMYLCASSSQGYEQYFGPGTRLTVT.

The chain employs TRBV30 and TRBJ1-2; TRBD1 aligns across 7 bases. CDR1 GTSNPN and CDR2 SVGIG come from the germline V gene (reference sequence). This CDR3 region has 14 residues. The trim removed 8 bases at V and 4 bases at J, leaving 13 bases unmatched. In nucleotides, the CDR3 is TGTGCCAGACAAACTCAGGGGGTTGGCTATGGCTACACCTTC. This codes for CARQTQGVGYGYTF.

A few counts support this clone. The J gene is TRBJ1-2, the V gene TRBV28, with a tentative D call TRBD1 (5 bases). The CDR3 is made up of 16 amino acids. V was shortened by 4 bases and J by 8 bases, with 23 bases between the two germline ends. Germline CDR1 reads MDHEN; CDR2 reads SYDVKM. The CDR3 reads CASSSFYAVRAMGYTF. DNA for the CDR3: TGTGCCAGCAGTTCTTTCTACGCGGTCAGGGCGATGGGCTACACCTTC.

J is TRBJ1-2 and V is TRBV6-1; D possibly corresponds to TRBD1 (5 bases). This CDR3 has 15 amino acids. Deletions cut 2 bases from V and 5 bases from J, with 15 bases between. Germline CDR1 is MNHNS and CDR2 is SASEGT. The CDR3 here is CASSEFRVGAYGYTF. Written as DNA, the CDR3 is TGTGCCAGCAGTGAATTCCGCGTTGGGGCTTATGGCTACACCTTC.

This sequence joins TRBV9 and TRBJ1-2; D is perhaps TRBD1 (6 bases). Trimming left V 4 bases short and J 8 bases short, with 18 bases between. CDR3 length: 14 residues. Germline V gene sequence: CDR1 SGDLS, CDR2 YYNGEE. The CDR3 loop is CASSSQRGAGGYTF. The CDR3 nucleotides read TGTGCCAGCAGCTCCCAACGGGGGGCAGGGGGCTACACCTTC.

This chain uses TRBV11-2 with TRBJ1-2; D gene ambiguous. This CDR3 is built from 13 residues. Trimming stripped 0 bases from V and 10 bases from J, with 12 bases between. Germline assignment: CDR1 SGHAT and CDR2 FQNNGV. This CDR3 reads CASSLDGRNVYTF. DNA for the CDR3: TGTGCCAGCAGCTTAGATGGTAGGAACGTCTACACCTTC.

The V gene is TRBV11-2, the J gene TRBJ2-1; possibly TRBD1 or TRBD2 for D (6 bases each). V gave up 4 bases and J gave up 0 bases, with 13 bases separating them. The CDR3 runs 16 residues. In germline, CDR1 is SGHAT, CDR2 FQNNGV. In nucleotides, the CDR3 is TGTGCCAGCAGCTCAGGACAGACTAGCTCCTACAATGAGCAGTTCTTC. It yields the protein CASSSGQTSSYNEQFF.

The chain links TRBV7-2 to TRBJ2-7; D unresolved. The CDR3 is 15 amino acids. CDR1 is SGHTA, CDR2 FQGNSA, per germline. Between the trimmed V and J ends, which lost 7 bases and 7 bases, there was a span of 23 bases. CDR3 sequence: CASTSPQLQRQEQYF. In DNA form, the CDR3 reads TGTGCCAGCACCTCGCCCCAGTTACAAAGGCAAGAGCAGTACTTC.

This clone was picked up a small number of times. V is TRBV7-9 and J is TRBJ2-1; D may be TRBD1 (8 bases). Germline CDR1 SEHNR, CDR2 FQNEAQ (reference sequence). V was trimmed by 1 base and J by 4 bases, leaving 14 bases between them. The CDR3 runs 16 residues. The CDR3 region is CASSLEGGTGYNEQFF. Written as DNA, the CDR3 is TGTGCCAGCAGCTTAGAGGGGGGGACAGGATACAATGAGCAGTTCTTC. The full variable domain, rest sourced from reference TRBV7-9 and TRBJ2-1, is DTGVSQNPRHKITKRGQNVTFRCDPISEHNRLYWYRQTLGQGPEFLTYFQNEAQLEKSRLLSDRFSAERPKGSFSTLEIQRTEQGDSAMYLCASSLEGGTGYNEQFFGPGTRLTVL.

This clone was detected once. The chain combines TRBV19 with TRBJ1-4; 9 nucleotides line up with TRBD1. The germline V gene encodes CDR1 LNHDA and CDR2 SQIVND (reference sequence). CDR3 length: 18 residues. Unmatched junction bases numbered 19, after V lost 6 bases and J lost 8 bases. DNA of the CDR3: TGTGCCAGTAGGAAGGAGGGCTCCACCGGGACAGGGAAAGAAAAACTGTTTTTT. This codes for CASRKEGSTGTGKEKLFF.

The J gene is TRBJ1-1, the V gene TRBV7-2; D gene uncertain. Looked up from germline, CDR1 is SGHTA and CDR2 is FQGNSA. The CDR3 has 14 amino acids. Deletions cut 3 bases from V and 1 base from J, with 9 bases between. The CDR3 DNA follows: TGTGCCAGCAGCTTGTCGATCTCGAACACTGAAGCTTTCTTT. Its protein product is CASSLSISNTEAFF.